The T cell receptor beta chain under discussion was sequenced for a study of T-cell memory formation after mild COVID-19. TCR alpha and TCR beta cDNA libraries carrying sample barcodes and UMIs came from 5'RACE with constant-segment primers. TCRdb redid the calling of the 5' RACE reads with MiXCR, one entry per CDR3 protein. In the table there are hundreds of thousands of distinct CDR3 sequences, around 15% of which are singletons. The CDR3 loop spans 15 amino acids. Trimming removed 0 bases at V and 3 bases at J, with 12 bases between. The germline gives CDR1 LGHNA, CDR2 YSLEER. V and J are TRBV4-3 and TRBJ2-7; a weak D match, TRBD1 (6 bases). Sequencing used PBMCs or a T cell subset sorted from them (not recorded which). The clonotype comes from an adult woman who had mild COVID-19 (a few samples of this study predate the infection). Cell type and time point are not known. The CDR3 nucleotides read TGCGCCAGCAGCCAAGATTGGGGGCAGAACTACGAGCAGTACTTC. It encodes CASSQDWGQNYEQYF.